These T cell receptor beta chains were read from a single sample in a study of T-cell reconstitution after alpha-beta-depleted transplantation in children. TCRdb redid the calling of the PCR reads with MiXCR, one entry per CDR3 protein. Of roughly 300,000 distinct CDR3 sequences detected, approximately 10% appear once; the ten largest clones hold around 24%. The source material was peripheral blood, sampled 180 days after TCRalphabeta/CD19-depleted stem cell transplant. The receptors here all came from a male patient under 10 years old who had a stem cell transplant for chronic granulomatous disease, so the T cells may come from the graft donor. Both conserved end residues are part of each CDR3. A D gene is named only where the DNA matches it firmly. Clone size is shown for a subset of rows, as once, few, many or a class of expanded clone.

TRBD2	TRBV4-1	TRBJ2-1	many	TGCGCCAGCAGCCAAGTCCTAGCGGGGAGGGATGAGCAGTTCTTC	CASSQVLAGRDEQFF
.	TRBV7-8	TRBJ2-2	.	TGTGCCAGCAGCCCTAGTCGGGTCCCCGGGGAGCTGTTTTTT	CASSPSRVPGELFF
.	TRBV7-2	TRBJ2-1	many	TGTGCCAGCAGCTTAAGGACAGTTTACAATGAGCAGTTCTTC	CASSLRTVYNEQFF
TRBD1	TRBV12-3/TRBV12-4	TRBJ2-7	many	TGTGCCAGCAGTTTGGCCCGGGTCAAACAGGGGCCGAGCTCCTACGAGCAGTACTTC	CASSLARVKQGPSSYEQYF
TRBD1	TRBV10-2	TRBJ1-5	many	TGCGCCAGCGTGATCGGACAGGCTCGCTGTCAGCCCCAGCATTTT	CASVIGQARCQPQHF
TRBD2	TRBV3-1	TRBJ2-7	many	TGTGCCAGCAGCCCGTATTGGACTAGCGGGATCCACGAGCAGTACTTC	CASSPYWTSGIHEQYF
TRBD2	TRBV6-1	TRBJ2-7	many	TGTGCCAGCAGACTGGCGGCTAGCGGGAGGTTTTACGAGCAGTACTTC	CASRLAASGRFYEQYF
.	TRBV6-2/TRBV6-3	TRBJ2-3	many	TGTGCCAGCAGTTACGGGTTCCCATGGCGGGATTGGCGCACAGATACGCAGTATTTT	CASSYGFPWRDWRTDTQYF
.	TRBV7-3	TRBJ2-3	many	TGTGCCAGCAGCCAAGGATCGAGCGTAAGCACAGATACGCAGTATTTT	CASSQGSSVSTDTQYF
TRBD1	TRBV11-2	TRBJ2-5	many	TGTGCCAGCAGCTCCAATGACAGGGGGTCCGAGACCCAGTACTTC	CASSSNDRGSETQYF
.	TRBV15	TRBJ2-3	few	TGTGCCACCAGCAGAGATAGGGCCCCAGATACGCAGTATTTT	CATSRDRAPDTQYF